The 23 T cell receptor beta chains presented below share a single source sample, sequenced in a study of T cell responses to AZD1222 COVID-19 vaccine. Repertoires were generated with immunoSEQ multiplex PCR, while TCRdb's copy carries only in-frame clones and drops some. The sample has roughly 86,000 clones, more than 80% seen once. The starting material was peripheral blood, obtained on day 0 of AZD1222 vaccination. These TCRs come from an adult in good health.

The CDR3 bases are TGCGCCAGTGCTAGCAAGGGGACCTACGAGCAGTACTTC. It yields the protein CASASKGTYEQYF. The rearrangement uses TRBV5-1 and TRBJ2-7; D possibly matches TRBD1 or TRBD2 (5 bases each). Deletions cut 8 bases from V and 2 bases from J, with 14 bases between. The CDR3 covers 13 residues. Germline CDR1 reads SGHRS; CDR2 reads YFSETQ.

The chain employs TRBV6-6 and TRBJ2-2; no clear D gene. Trimming removed 0 bases at V and 8 bases at J, with 4 bases between. The germline CDR1 and CDR2 sequences are MNHNY and SVGAGI (reference sequence). The CDR3 spans 12 residues. CDR3 in DNA: TGTGCCAGCAGTTACTCTATAGGGGAGCTGTTTTTT. It specifies CASSYSIGELFF.

This chain connects TRBV11-2 to TRBJ2-3; D call uncertain. The CDR3 contains 13 residues. V was trimmed by 1 base and J by 3 bases, leaving 5 bases between them. Germline V gene data show CDR1 as SGHAT and CDR2 as FQNNGV. CDR3: CASSLGRTDTQYF. The CDR3, as DNA: TGTGCCAGCAGCTTAGGCCGGACAGATACGCAGTATTTT.

V and J are TRBV19 and TRBJ2-1, with TRBD2 matching over 9 bases. The CDR3 consists of 14 residues. Trimming at V came to 10 bases and at J to 2 bases, leaving 6 bases not matched to a gene. Germline V gene data show CDR1 as LNHDA and CDR2 as SQIVND (reference sequence). For the CDR3, the DNA is TGTGCCACCTGGACTAGCGACGCCTACAATGAGCAGTTCTTC. Its translation: CATWTSDAYNEQFF.

The chain couples TRBV6-4 to TRBJ2-1; no firm D call. CDR3 size: 13 residues. Trimming pared 4 bases from V and 6 bases from J, leaving 10 bases between. Germline V gene sequence: CDR1 MRHNA, CDR2 SNTAGT. The CDR3 region is CASSVVPSNEQFF. The CDR3 DNA sequence: TGTGCCAGCAGTGTCGTCCCTTCCAATGAGCAGTTCTTC.

This chain uses TRBV12-3 or TRBV12-4 with TRBJ2-1; TRBD2 matches at 7 bases. V lost 7 bases and J lost 12; bases outside the gene matches: 12. The CDR3 loop spans 13 amino acids. For the CDR3, the DNA is TGTGCCAGCACCCTGGGAGGGCTCACTGGGCAGTTCTTC. It encodes CASTLGGLTGQFF.

The rearrangement uses TRBV5-6 and TRBJ2-7; D might be TRBD2 (6 bases). The CDR3 is made up of 16 amino acids. Trimming took 0 bases from V and 3 from J, leaving 16 bases between them. From germline, CDR1 is SGHDT and CDR2 YYEEEE. The CDR3 bases are TGTGCCAGCAGCTTGGGAGGAGCAACGGGGGACTACGAGCAGTACTTC. Its protein is CASSLGGATGDYEQYF.

The chain employs TRBV10-3 and TRBJ2-7; 14 positions agree with TRBD2. Looked up from germline, CDR1 is ENHRY and CDR2 is SYGVKD. The CDR3 is 14 amino acids. V dropped 6 bases and J dropped 6; count of bases not matched to a gene: 4. The CDR3 region has the DNA TGTGCCATCAGGGGACTAGCGGGGGCTGGCGAGCAGTACTTC. Translation: CAIRGLAGAGEQYF.

This clone was picked up a small number of times. CDR3 amino acids: CASSAPVPAYNEQFF. In DNA, the CDR3 is TGTGCCAGCAGTGCCCCGGTTCCGGCCTACAATGAGCAGTTCTTC. The chain joins TRBV6-4 to TRBJ2-1; D not resolved. V was clipped by 4 bases and J by 2 bases, with 12 bases between them. CDR3 length: 15 residues. The germline gives CDR1 MRHNA, CDR2 SNTAGT.

This clone has just one count. The J gene is TRBJ1-2, the V gene TRBV25-1; 8 bases map to TRBD1. CDR1 MGHDK and CDR2 SYGVNS come from the germline V gene. The V and J ends lost 6 bases and 7 bases, in that order; junction bases with no gene match: 7. There are 13 residues in the CDR3. Here the CDR3 DNA reads TGTGCCAGCAGCAGTCTTGACAGGGGTGGCTACACCTTC. It is translated as CASSSLDRGGYTF.

The V gene is TRBV9, the J gene TRBJ1-5; a possible D gene is TRBD1 (5 bases). Germline V gene lookup returns CDR1 SGDLS and CDR2 YYNGEE. V dropped 4 bases and J dropped 0 bases, with 11 bases sitting between them. This CDR3 is 15 amino acids long. The DNA for the CDR3 is TGTGCCAGCAGCAGGACACTGGATAGCAATCAGCCCCAGCATTTT. Its protein product is CASSRTLDSNQPQHF.

The chain is built from TRBV19 and TRBJ2-7; possibly TRBD1 for D (6 bases). The CDR3 runs 13 residues. Germline V gene sequence: CDR1 LNHDA, CDR2 SQIVND (reference sequence). The V end was cut by 6 bases, the J end by 5 bases, with 14 bases between. CDR3 sequence: CASRGDISDEQYF. In nucleotides, the CDR3 is TGTGCCAGTAGAGGGGACATATCCGACGAGCAGTACTTC.

The chain uses TRBV5-5 and TRBJ1-5; D is perhaps TRBD1 (5 bases). Per germline, CDR1 SGHKS and CDR2 YYEKEE (reference sequence). The CDR3 is made up of 16 amino acids. The V end lost 4 bases, the J end lost 2 bases, and 16 bases lay between the germline ends. CDR3 sequence: CASSPRSGQGNQPQHF. In nucleotides, the CDR3 is TGTGCCAGCAGCCCCCGATCGGGGCAGGGCAATCAGCCCCAGCATTTT.

V is TRBV5-1 and J is TRBJ2-2; 9 nucleotides align to TRBD2. The V and J ends lost 1 base and 6 bases, in that order; junction bases with no gene match: 1. CDR1 SGHRS and CDR2 YFSETQ come from the germline V gene. CDR3 length equals 14 residues. In DNA, the CDR3 is TGCGCCAGCAGCTTGCAGCGGGAGGCCGGGGAGCTGTTTTTT. Amino acid sequence: CASSLQREAGELFF.

The V and J genes are TRBV6-5 and TRBJ2-7; D might be TRBD1 (6 bases). V was shortened by 0 bases and J by 4 bases, with 13 bases between the two germline ends. The CDR3 has 15 amino acids. Germline CDR1 MNHEY, CDR2 SVGAGI. CDR3 sequence (DNA): TGTGCCAGCAGTTACTCGACGGGACAAGGGTACGAGCAGTACTTC. It encodes CASSYSTGQGYEQYF.

The chain couples TRBV27 to TRBJ1-6; D gene ambiguous. CDR1 MNHEY and CDR2 SMNVEV come from the germline V gene (reference sequence). Trimming removed 6 bases from V and 5 bases from J, with 14 bases in between. The CDR3 consists of 15 residues. The CDR3 DNA is TGTGCCAGCAGCCTCCGCCGTCAGGATAATTCACCCCTCCACTTT. It specifies CASSLRRQDNSPLHF.

This rearrangement joins TRBV18 to TRBJ2-2; the match to TRBD2 covers 7 bases. Germline V gene sequence: CDR1 KGHSH, CDR2 LQKENI. After removal of 5 bases from V and 4 bases from J, the junction contained 4 bases not matched to a gene. There are 14 residues in the CDR3. CDR3: CASSSGITTGELFF. The CDR3 coding sequence is TGTGCCAGCTCAAGCGGGATCACCACCGGGGAGCTGTTTTTT.

The chain has TRBV29-1 and TRBJ2-3; TRBD2 is a possible D gene (5 bases). CDR3 length equals 13 residues. Per the germline V gene, CDR1 is SQVTM and CDR2 is ANQGSEA. V lost 1 base to trimming and J lost 5 bases, with 10 bases between them. The CDR3 nucleotides read TGCAGCGTTGAAGGGCTAGCTGGAGATACGCAGTATTTT. It encodes CSVEGLAGDTQYF.

A few counts support this clone. The chain combines TRBV30 with TRBJ2-1; 7 nucleotides align to TRBD2. CDR1 is GTSNPN and CDR2 is SVGIG in the germline V gene (reference sequence). The CDR3 sequence is 11 residues long. The V and J ends lost 5 bases and 8 bases, in that order; junction bases with no gene match: 3. CDR3 sequence (DNA): TGTGCCTGGGCAGGACTAGATGAGCAGTTCTTC. Encoded protein: CAWAGLDEQFF.

V is TRBV29-1 and J is TRBJ2-1; D tentatively fits TRBD1 or TRBD2 (6 bases each). The CDR3 runs to 17 residues. Germline-derived CDR1 and CDR2 are SQVTM and ANQGSEA. V lost 4 bases and J lost 6, with 25 bases in between. The DNA for the CDR3 is TGCAGCGTTGGCGGGGAGGTAGACAGGAGCAAATCCAATGAGCAGTTCTTC. Protein: CSVGGEVDRSKSNEQFF.

The V and J genes are TRBV7-9 and TRBJ1-3; TRBD1 might be the D (5 bases). CDR3 length: 15 residues. V was shortened by 4 bases and J by 4 bases, with 14 bases between the two germline ends. Germline CDR1 and CDR2: SEHNR and FQNEAQ (reference sequence). Here the CDR3 reads CASSSQGLAGNTIYF. As DNA, the CDR3 is TGTGCCAGCAGCTCTCAGGGACTAGCGGGAAACACCATATATTTT.

CDR3 coding DNA: TGTGCCAGCAGCAATGTGGTGACTAACTATGGCTACACCTTC. It encodes CASSNVVTNYGYTF. This sequence joins TRBV21-1 and TRBJ1-2. TRBV21-1 represents a pseudogene. This CDR3 is built from 14 residues.

The chain links TRBV9 to TRBJ2-1; 7 positions agree with TRBD1. CDR1 is SGDLS, CDR2 YYNGEE, per germline. V lost 0 bases, J lost 1 base, and 1 base stayed unmatched. This CDR3 has 15 residues. The CDR3 nucleotides are TGTGCCAGCAGCGTAGGACAGGGTTCCTACAATGAGCAGTTCTTC. The encoded protein is CASSVGQGSYNEQFF.